One sample yielded the 18 T cell receptor beta chains listed below, sequenced in a study of blood T cells in healthy people across ages. Primed by a sample-barcoded 5' primer and a J-beta primer mix, a second PCR proceeded for roughly 7 to 11 cycles. Each CDR3 protein is one row after TCRdb ran MiXCR on the 5' RACE reads. The sample carries 1.5 million to 2 million distinct CDR3 sequences, 49% recorded once. Material: blood. These receptors were taken from a woman aged 40 to 50 in good health.

V gene TRBV6-2 or TRBV6-3 combines with J gene TRBJ2-4; TRBD2 matches 12 bases. CDR1 and CDR2 (germline): MNHEY, SVGEGT. With 5 bases clipped from V and 13 bases from J, the junction kept 9 bases outside the gene matches. CDR3 size: 14 residues. The CDR3 DNA is TGTGCCAGCAGTGGACTAGCGGGGAACTACGGGCAGTACTTC. Encoded protein: CASSGLAGNYGQYF.

J is TRBJ2-7 and V is TRBV7-6, with D possibly TRBD1 on 6 matching bases. Germline V gene data show CDR1 as SGHVS and CDR2 as FNYEAQ. Trimming shortened V by 3 bases and J by 2 bases, and 20 bases separated the two germline ends. The CDR3 covers 17 residues. The CDR3 here is CASSLQPGSAGAYEQYF. CDR3 bases: TGTGCCAGCAGCTTGCAACCGGGATCGGCAGGGGCCTACGAGCAGTACTTC.

V gene TRBV3-1 combines with J gene TRBJ1-4, with D perhaps matching TRBD1 (6 bases). The germline V gene encodes CDR1 LGHDT and CDR2 YNNKEL (reference sequence). V was clipped by 4 bases and J by 8 bases, with 20 bases between them. The CDR3 is made up of 16 amino acids. The chain's CDR3 is CASSRLSGQQEEKLFF. DNA for the CDR3: TGTGCCAGCAGCCGACTATCCGGACAGCAGGAAGAAAAACTGTTTTTT.

This clonotype was detected a few times. The chain recombines TRBV20-1 with TRBJ2-1, with TRBD1 matching over 7 bases. V was clipped by 5 bases and J by 8 bases; unmatched bases: 12. Germline CDR1 is DFQATT and CDR2 is SNEGSKA (reference sequence). The CDR3 runs 14 residues. DNA of the CDR3: TGCAGTGCTGATGGGAAGGAAGGGGGCGATGAGCAGTTCTTC. Its protein is CSADGKEGGDEQFF.

V usage is TRBV9 and J usage is TRBJ2-1, with D unresolved. The germline gives CDR1 SGDLS, CDR2 YYNGEE. This CDR3 has 15 amino acids. The V and J ends lost 3 bases and 8 bases respectively, with 18 bases between them. DNA for the CDR3: TGTGCCAGCAGCGGAGAAGTAGGGTTGGTTCATGAGCAGTTCTTC. Translated, it gives CASSGEVGLVHEQFF.

The rearrangement uses TRBV6-4 and TRBJ2-7; the D is unclear. V lost 3 bases and J 2 bases, leaving 14 bases between the germline ends. From germline, CDR1 is MRHNA and CDR2 SNTAGT. The CDR3 loop spans 15 amino acids. The CDR3 nucleotides are TGTGCCAGCAGTGAGTTTCAGGAGCGCCCCTACGAGCAGTACTTC. Protein sequence: CASSEFQERPYEQYF.

This chain joins TRBV4-1 and TRBJ1-2; D is perhaps TRBD1 (5 bases). The CDR3 consists of 15 residues. From germline, CDR1 is MGHRA and CDR2 YSYEKL. Trimming removed 2 bases from V and 3 bases from J, with 13 bases in between. This CDR3 is CASSQSSTVDYGYTF. The DNA for the CDR3 is TGCGCCAGCAGCCAATCCTCGACAGTGGACTATGGCTACACCTTC.

The V gene is TRBV4-2, the J gene TRBJ1-5, with D possibly being TRBD1 (5 bases). Germline loops: CDR1 LGHNA, CDR2 YNFKEQ. The length of the CDR3 is 18 residues. Trimming stripped 1 base from V and 5 bases from J, with 21 bases between. CDR3 coding DNA: TGTGCCAGCAGCCAAGGGGGGGGTCTTGGGCCTGCCGATCAGCCCCAGCATTTT. Translation: CASSQGGGLGPADQPQHF.

The chain is built from TRBV6-2 or TRBV6-3 and TRBJ2-5; either TRBD1 or TRBD2 may supply D (5 bases each). Germline lookup yields CDR1 MNHEY and CDR2 SVGEGT. Trimming left V 6 bases short and J 4 bases short, with 18 bases between. This CDR3 spans 15 amino acids. CDR3: CASRKLGAFSETQYF. The CDR3 DNA sequence: TGTGCCAGCAGAAAACTCGGGGCTTTTTCAGAGACCCAGTACTTC.

The chain is built from TRBV20-1 and TRBJ2-3, with TRBD2 identical over 8 bases. In germline, CDR1 is DFQATT, CDR2 SNEGSKA (reference sequence). The V segment lost 6 bases and the J segment 0 bases; nucleotides outside the gene matches: 8. The CDR3 totals 15 residues. In DNA form, the CDR3 reads TGCAGTGCCCAGACCTTAGCGGGGAGCACAGATACGCAGTATTTT. It codes for CSAQTLAGSTDTQYF.

This chain links TRBV11-2 with TRBJ2-3, with D perhaps matching TRBD1 (5 bases). CDR3 length equals 15 residues. Trimming removed 6 bases at V and 1 base at J, with 14 bases between. Germline CDR1 SGHAT, CDR2 FQNNGV. This CDR3 reads CASRGLRARTDTQYF. CDR3 nucleotides: TGTGCCAGCAGGGGTCTCAGGGCCCGCACAGATACGCAGTATTTT.

V usage is TRBV20-1 and J usage is TRBJ2-1, with 9 bases identical to TRBD2. Germline V gives CDR1 DFQATT, CDR2 SNEGSKA (reference sequence). The trim removed 5 bases at V and 0 bases at J, leaving 5 bases unmatched. The CDR3 runs 15 residues. This CDR3 reads CSAGSSGVSYNEQFF. The CDR3 region has the DNA TGCAGTGCTGGGTCTAGCGGGGTCTCCTACAATGAGCAGTTCTTC.

This clonotype was seen a few times. The V call is TRBV5-1, the J call TRBJ2-4, with 7 positions matching TRBD1. The assigned J gene may be wrong: the sequence end matches TRBJ2-7 better. CDR3 length: 16 residues. From germline, CDR1 is SGHRS and CDR2 YFSETQ. CDR3 in DNA: TGCGCCAGCAGCCGTGGGGACAGCCCTTTTACCTACGAGCAGTACTTC. Translation gives CASSRGDSPFTYEQYF.

This clonotype was seen only a few times. This chain connects TRBV12-3 or TRBV12-4 to TRBJ2-4; TRBD2 matches at 7 bases. The ends lost 4 bases at V and 8 bases at J; junction bases unmatched: 11. CDR3 length: 15 residues. CDR3 protein: CASSSRGGGQDIQYF. The CDR3 DNA reads TGTGCCAGCAGTTCAAGAGGCGGGGGTCAGGACATTCAGTACTTC.

The chain has TRBV20-1 and TRBJ2-1; D ambiguous. Between the trimmed V and J ends, which lost 1 base and 12 bases, there was a span of 10 bases. CDR1 is DFQATT, CDR2 SNEGSKA, per germline (reference sequence). The CDR3 covers 11 residues. The CDR3 nucleotides are TGCAGTGCTAGAGCCCAACTTGGGCAGTTCTTC. Translation gives CSARAQLGQFF.

The J gene is TRBJ2-7, the V gene TRBV21-1. TRBV21-1 is reported as a pseudogene. The CDR3 runs to 13 residues. The CDR3 spells CAISLGWSYEQYF. In DNA form, the CDR3 reads TGTGCCATTTCGTTGGGGTGGTCCTACGAGCAGTACTTC.

The chain joins TRBV21-1 to TRBJ1-4; the table's D call TRBD1 went unverified against the DNA. TRBV21-1 is an annotated pseudogene. CDR3 length: 19 amino acids. In nucleotides, the CDR3 is TGTGCCAGCAGCAAAAACGCTGGGGACAAGGGGGGCACTAATGAAAAACTGTTTTTT. It is translated as CASSKNAGDKGGTNEKLFF.

Only one count was recorded for this clonotype. The rearrangement uses TRBV9 and TRBJ2-6; TRBD1 matches 7 bases. After removal of 3 bases from V and 1 base from J, the junction contained 10 bases not matched to a gene. This CDR3 is built from 18 residues. The germline gives CDR1 SGDLS, CDR2 YYNGEE. This CDR3 reads CASSDRQGGASGANVLTF. DNA of the CDR3: TGTGCCAGCAGCGACAGACAGGGTGGCGCTTCTGGGGCCAACGTCCTGACTTTC.